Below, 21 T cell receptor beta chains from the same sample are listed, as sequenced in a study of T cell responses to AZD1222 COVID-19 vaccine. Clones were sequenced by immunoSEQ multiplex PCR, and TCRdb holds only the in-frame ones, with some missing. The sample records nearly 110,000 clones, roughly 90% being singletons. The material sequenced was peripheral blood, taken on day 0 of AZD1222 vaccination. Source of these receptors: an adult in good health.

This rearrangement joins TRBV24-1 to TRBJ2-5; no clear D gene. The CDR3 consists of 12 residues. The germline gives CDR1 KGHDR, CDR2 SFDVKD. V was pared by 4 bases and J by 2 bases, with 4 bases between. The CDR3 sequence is CATSDTQETQYF. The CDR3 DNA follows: TGTGCCACCAGTGACACACAAGAGACCCAGTACTTC.

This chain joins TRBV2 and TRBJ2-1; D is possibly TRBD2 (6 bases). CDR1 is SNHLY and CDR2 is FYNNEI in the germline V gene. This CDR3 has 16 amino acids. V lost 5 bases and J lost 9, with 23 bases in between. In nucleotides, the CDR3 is TGTGCCAGCAGTAGGTGGCTAGGAGGAGGAGGGGCTGAGCAGTTCTTC. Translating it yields CASSRWLGGGGAEQFF.

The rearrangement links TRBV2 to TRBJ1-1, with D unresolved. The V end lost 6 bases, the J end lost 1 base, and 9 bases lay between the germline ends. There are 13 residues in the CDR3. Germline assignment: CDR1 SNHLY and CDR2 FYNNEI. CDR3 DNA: TGTGCCAGCAGCCGAGGACGGAACACTGAAGCTTTCTTT. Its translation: CASSRGRNTEAFF.

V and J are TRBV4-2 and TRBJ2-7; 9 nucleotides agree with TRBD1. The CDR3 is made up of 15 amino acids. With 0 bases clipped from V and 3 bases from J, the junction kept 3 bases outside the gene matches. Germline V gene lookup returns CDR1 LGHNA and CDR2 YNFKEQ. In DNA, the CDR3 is TGTGCCAGCAGCCAAGATGGGGGACAGGGCTACGAGCAGTACTTC. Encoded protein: CASSQDGGQGYEQYF.

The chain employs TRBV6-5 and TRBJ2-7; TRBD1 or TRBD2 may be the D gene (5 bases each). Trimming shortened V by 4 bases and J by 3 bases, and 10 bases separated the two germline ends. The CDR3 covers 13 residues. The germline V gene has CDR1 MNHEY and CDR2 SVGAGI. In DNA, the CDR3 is TGTGCCAGCAGTTCGGTGGGGGTCTACGAGCAGTACTTC. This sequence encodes CASSSVGVYEQYF.

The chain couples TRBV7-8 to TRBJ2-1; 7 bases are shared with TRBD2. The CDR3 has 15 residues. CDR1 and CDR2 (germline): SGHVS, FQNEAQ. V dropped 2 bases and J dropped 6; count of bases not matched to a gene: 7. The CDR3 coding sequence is TGTGCCAGCAGCTTAAGAGGCGGACTAGTCAATGAGCAGTTCTTC. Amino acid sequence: CASSLRGGLVNEQFF.

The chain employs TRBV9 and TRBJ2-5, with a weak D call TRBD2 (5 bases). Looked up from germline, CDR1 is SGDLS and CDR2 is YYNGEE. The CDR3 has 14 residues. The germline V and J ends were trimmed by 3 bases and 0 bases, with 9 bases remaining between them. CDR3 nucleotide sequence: TGTGCCAGCAGCGATAGCGTGTACCAAGAGACCCAGTACTTC. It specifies CASSDSVYQETQYF.

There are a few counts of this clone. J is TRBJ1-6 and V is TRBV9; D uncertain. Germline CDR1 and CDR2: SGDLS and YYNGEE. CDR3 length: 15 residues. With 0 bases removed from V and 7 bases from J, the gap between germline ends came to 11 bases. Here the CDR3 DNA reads TGTGCCAGCAGCGTAGACGGGGTAGGAAATTCACCCCTCCACTTT. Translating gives CASSVDGVGNSPLHF.

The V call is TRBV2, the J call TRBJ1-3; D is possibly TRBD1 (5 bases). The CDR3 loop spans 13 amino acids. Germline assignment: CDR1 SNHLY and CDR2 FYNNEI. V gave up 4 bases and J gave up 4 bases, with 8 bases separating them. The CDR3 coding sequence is TGTGCCAGCAGTGCGCAGGGAGGAAACACCATATATTTT. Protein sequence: CASSAQGGNTIYF.

CDR3 DNA sequence: TGTGCCAGCAGCCAACAGGGTGGCTATGGCTACACCTTC. Residues: CASSQQGGYGYTF. The chain links TRBV14 to TRBJ1-2; a possible D gene is TRBD1 (5 bases). The CDR3 runs to 13 residues. Per germline, CDR1 SGHDN and CDR2 FVKESK. V was clipped by 2 bases and J by 4 bases, with 8 bases between them.

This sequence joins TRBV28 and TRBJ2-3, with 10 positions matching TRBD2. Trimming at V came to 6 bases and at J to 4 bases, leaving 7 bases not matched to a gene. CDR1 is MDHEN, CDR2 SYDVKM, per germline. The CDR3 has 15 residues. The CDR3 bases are TGTGCCAGCAGCCTAGCGGGAGCGGGGCCAGATACGCAGTATTTT. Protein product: CASSLAGAGPDTQYF.

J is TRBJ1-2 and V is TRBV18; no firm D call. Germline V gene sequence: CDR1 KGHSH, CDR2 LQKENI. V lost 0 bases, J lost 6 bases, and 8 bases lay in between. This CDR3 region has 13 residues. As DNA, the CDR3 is TGTGCCAGCTCACCACCGATGGGGAATGGCTACACCTTC. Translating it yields CASSPPMGNGYTF.

CDR3 DNA: TGTGCTACGAGGGGACTAGCGGGAAACACCGGGGAGCTGTTTTTT. It is translated as CATRGLAGNTGELFF. The rearrangement uses TRBV7-2 and TRBJ2-2; 13 bases are a match to TRBD2. In germline, CDR1 is SGHTA, CDR2 FQGNSA. This CDR3 is built from 15 residues.

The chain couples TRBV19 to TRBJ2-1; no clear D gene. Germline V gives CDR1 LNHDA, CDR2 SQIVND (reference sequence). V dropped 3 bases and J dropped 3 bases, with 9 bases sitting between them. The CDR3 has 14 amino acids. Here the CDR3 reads CASSMQLNYNEQFF. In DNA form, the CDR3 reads TGTGCCAGTAGTATGCAGCTTAACTACAATGAGCAGTTCTTC.

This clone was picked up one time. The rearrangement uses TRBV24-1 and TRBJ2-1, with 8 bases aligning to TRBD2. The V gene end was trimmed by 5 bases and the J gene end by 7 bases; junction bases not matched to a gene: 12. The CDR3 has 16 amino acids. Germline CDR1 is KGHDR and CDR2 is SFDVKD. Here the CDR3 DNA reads TGTGCCACCAGTGGAACGCGGGAGGTCGATCCGAATGAGCAGTTCTTC. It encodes CATSGTREVDPNEQFF.

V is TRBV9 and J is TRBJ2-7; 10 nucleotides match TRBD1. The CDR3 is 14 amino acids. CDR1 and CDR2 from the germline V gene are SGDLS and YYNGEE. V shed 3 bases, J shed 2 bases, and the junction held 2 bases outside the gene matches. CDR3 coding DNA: TGTGCCAGCAGCGACGGGACAGGGGCCTACGAGCAGTACTTC. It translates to CASSDGTGAYEQYF.

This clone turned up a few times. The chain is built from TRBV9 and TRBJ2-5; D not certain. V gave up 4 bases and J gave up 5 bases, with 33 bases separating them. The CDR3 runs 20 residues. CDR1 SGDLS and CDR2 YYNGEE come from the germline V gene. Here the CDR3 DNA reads TGTGCCAGCAGCCCCCCTGGTAGAGACACACTCACCCATTTAGGGGAGACCCAGTACTTC. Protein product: CASSPPGRDTLTHLGETQYF.

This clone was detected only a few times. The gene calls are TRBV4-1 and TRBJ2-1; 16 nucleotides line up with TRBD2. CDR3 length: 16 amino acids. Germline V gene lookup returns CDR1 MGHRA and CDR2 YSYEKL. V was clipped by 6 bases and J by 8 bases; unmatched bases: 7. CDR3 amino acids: CASRLGLAGGLDEQFF. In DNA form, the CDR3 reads TGCGCCAGCAGGCTGGGACTAGCGGGAGGGCTGGATGAGCAGTTCTTC.

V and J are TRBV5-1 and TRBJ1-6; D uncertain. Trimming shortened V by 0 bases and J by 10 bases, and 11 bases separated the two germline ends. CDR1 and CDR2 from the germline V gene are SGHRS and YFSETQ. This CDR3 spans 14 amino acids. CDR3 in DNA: TGCGCCAGCAGCTTGGGGCCAGGCGGCTCACCCCTCCACTTT. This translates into CASSLGPGGSPLHF.

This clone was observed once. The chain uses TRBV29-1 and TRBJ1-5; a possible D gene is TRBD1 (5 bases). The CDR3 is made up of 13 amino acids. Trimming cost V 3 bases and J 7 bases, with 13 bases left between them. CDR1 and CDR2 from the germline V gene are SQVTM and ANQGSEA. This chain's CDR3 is CSVEGGFNQPQHF. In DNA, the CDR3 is TGCAGCGTTGAGGGGGGTTTCAACCAGCCCCAGCATTTT.

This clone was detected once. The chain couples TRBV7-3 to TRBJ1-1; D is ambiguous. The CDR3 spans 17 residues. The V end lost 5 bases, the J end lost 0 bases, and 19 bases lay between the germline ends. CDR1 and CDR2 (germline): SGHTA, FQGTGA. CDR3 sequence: CASSPTIDQGMNTEAFF. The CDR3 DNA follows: TGTGCCAGCAGCCCCACTATCGACCAAGGGATGAACACTGAAGCTTTCTTT. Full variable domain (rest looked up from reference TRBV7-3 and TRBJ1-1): GAGVSQTPSNKVTEKGKYVELRCDPISGHTALYWYRQSLGQGPEFLIYFQGTGAADDSGLPNDRFFAVRPEGSVSTLKIQRTERGDSAVYLCASSPTIDQGMNTEAFFGQGTRLTVV.